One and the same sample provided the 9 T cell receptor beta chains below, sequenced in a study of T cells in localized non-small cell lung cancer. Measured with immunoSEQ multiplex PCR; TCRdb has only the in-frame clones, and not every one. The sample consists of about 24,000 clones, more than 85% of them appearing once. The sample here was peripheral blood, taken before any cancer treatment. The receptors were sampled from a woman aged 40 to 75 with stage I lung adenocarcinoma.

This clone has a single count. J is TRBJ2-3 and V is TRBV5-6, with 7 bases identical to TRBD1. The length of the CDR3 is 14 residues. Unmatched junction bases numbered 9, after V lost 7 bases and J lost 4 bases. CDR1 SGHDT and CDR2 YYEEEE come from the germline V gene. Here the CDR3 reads CASLRGQRADTQYF. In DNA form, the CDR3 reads TGTGCCAGCTTAAGGGGACAGAGGGCAGATACGCAGTATTTT.

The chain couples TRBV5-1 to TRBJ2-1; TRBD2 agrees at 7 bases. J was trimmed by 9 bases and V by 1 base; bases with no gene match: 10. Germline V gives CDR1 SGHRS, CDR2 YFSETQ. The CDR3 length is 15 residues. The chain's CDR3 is CASSLTAGADGEQFF. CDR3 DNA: TGCGCCAGCAGCTTGACGGCGGGAGCAGACGGTGAGCAGTTCTTC.

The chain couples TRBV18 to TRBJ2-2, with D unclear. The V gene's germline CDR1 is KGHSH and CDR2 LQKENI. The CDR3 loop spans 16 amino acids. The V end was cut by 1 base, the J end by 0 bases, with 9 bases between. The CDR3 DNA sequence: TGTGCCAGCTCACCACGGAGCAAGTCGAACACCGGGGAGCTGTTTTTT. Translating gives CASSPRSKSNTGELFF.

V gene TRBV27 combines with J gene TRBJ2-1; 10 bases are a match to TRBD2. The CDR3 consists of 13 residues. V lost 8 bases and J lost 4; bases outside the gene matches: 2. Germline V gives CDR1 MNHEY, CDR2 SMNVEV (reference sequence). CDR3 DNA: TGTGCCAGCGCGACTAGCGGGTACAATGAGCAGTTCTTC. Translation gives CASATSGYNEQFF.

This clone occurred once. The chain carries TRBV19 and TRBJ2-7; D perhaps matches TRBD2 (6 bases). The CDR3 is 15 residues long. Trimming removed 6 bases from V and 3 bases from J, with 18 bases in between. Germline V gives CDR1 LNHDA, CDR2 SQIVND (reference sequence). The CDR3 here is CASSPPAGPFYEQYF. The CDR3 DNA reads TGTGCCAGTAGCCCTCCGGCGGGACCTTTCTACGAGCAGTACTTC. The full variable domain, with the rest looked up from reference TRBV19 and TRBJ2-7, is DGGITQSPKYLFRKEGQNVTLSCEQNLNHDAMYWYRQDPGQGLRLIYYSQIVNDFQKGDIAEGYSVSREKKESFPLTVTSAQKNPTAFYLCASSPPAGPFYEQYFGPGTRLTVT.

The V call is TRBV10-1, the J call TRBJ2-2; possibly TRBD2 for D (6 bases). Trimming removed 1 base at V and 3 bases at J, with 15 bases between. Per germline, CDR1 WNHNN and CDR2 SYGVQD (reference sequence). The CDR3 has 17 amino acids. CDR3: CASSEFSDGGDTGELFF. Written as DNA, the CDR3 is TGCGCCAGCAGTGAGTTTTCGGACGGAGGGGACACCGGGGAGCTGTTTTTT.

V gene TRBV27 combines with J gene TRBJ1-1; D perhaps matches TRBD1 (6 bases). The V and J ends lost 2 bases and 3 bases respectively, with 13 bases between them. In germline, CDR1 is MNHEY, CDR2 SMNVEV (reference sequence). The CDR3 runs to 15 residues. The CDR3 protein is CASSLQGKGDTEAFF. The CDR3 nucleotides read TGTGCCAGCAGTTTACAGGGGAAAGGGGACACTGAAGCTTTCTTT.

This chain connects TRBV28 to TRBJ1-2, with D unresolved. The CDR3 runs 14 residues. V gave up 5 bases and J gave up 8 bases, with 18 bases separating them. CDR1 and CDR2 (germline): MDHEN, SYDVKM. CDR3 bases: TGTGCCAGCAGTACGGACGTGAGGGTGGGCGGCTACACCTTC. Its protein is CASSTDVRVGGYTF.

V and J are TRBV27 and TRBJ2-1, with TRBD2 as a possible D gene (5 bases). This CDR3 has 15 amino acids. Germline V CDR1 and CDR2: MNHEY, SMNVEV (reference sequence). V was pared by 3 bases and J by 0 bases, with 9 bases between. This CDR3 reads CASSFDGDSYNEQFF. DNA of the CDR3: TGTGCCAGCAGTTTTGACGGGGACTCCTACAATGAGCAGTTCTTC.